Listed below are T cell receptor beta chains from one sample, sequenced in a study of T cells in Graves' hyperthyroidism and ophthalmopathy. One entry per CDR3 protein, called by TCRdb with MiXCR from the multiplex PCR reads. The data show around 440,000 distinct CDR3 sequences, with more than 15% seen just once and just under 8% held by the top ten. Sample: blood. The receptors were sampled from a woman aged 18-29 years with Graves' hyperthyroidism. Each CDR3 is given with its conserved first and last residue. The order of the fields is CDR3 DNA, CDR3 protein, J gene, clone size, V gene, D gene. D genes are given only for firm matches. Clone size appears in some rows only: once, few, many, or a class for an expanded clone.

TGCGCCAGTCGGACAGGGGGCGATGGGGACACTGAAGCTTTCTTT | CASRTGGDGDTEAFF | TRBJ1-1 | few | TRBV5-1 | TRBD1
TGCGCCAGCAGAAGGAGGGTATCCACTGAAGCTTTCTTT | CASRRRVSTEAFF | TRBJ1-1 | many | TRBV10-2 | .
TGTGCCAGCAGTTACGGAGCGGGAGGTACCGGGGAGCTGTTTTTT | CASSYGAGGTGELFF | TRBJ2-2 | many | TRBV6-5 | TRBD2
TGCGCCAGCGGTAGCGGCTGGTCCTACGAGCAGTACTTC | CASGSGWSYEQYF | TRBJ2-7 | many | TRBV10-2 | .
TGTGCCAGCAGTCAGGGGGGCACCGGCTACGAGCAGTACTTC | CASSQGGTGYEQYF | TRBJ2-7 | . | TRBV6-1 | .
TGTGCCACCAGTGAATTAAGAAGCGGGAGGGCCGAGGAGACCCAGTACTTC | CATSELRSGRAEETQYF | TRBJ2-5 | few | TRBV24-1 | TRBD2
TGTGCCATCAGTGGAGGGACGGCGAACACCGGGGAGCTGTTTTTT | CAISGGTANTGELFF | TRBJ2-2 | few | TRBV10-3 | .
TGCAGCGTCCGAGGGCTGAACACTGAAGCTTTCTTT | CSVRGLNTEAFF | TRBJ1-1 | . | TRBV29-1 | .
TGTGCCAGCAGCCGGGACAGGGGGTTAGAAGCTTTCTTT | CASSRDRGLEAFF | TRBJ1-1 | . | TRBV3-1 | TRBD1
TGTGCCAGCAGTGAACAGGGGGGACGGCTCTATGGCTACACCTTC | CASSEQGGRLYGYTF | TRBJ1-2 | many | TRBV2 | TRBD1
TGCAGTGCTAGAGCCGGGACAGGGAAGGATCAGCCCCAGCATTTT | CSARAGTGKDQPQHF | TRBJ1-5 | . | TRBV20-1 | TRBD1
TGTGCCAGCAGCCCCCTCCGAGCGGGAGGTCTCAATGAGCAGTTCTTC | CASSPLRAGGLNEQFF | TRBJ2-1 | many | TRBV7-3 | TRBD2
TGTGCCAGCAGAGGCCTAGCGGGAGGGTACAATGAGCAGTTCTTC | CASRGLAGGYNEQFF | TRBJ2-1 | many | TRBV28 | TRBD2
TGTGCCAGCAGCTCGATCCAGCGGCAGGGGCCGTACTATGGCTACACCTTC | CASSSIQRQGPYYGYTF | TRBJ1-2 | many | TRBV11-2 | .
TGTGCCACCAGTGATCCCACAGGTAGCGGGAGATGGAATGAGCAGTTCTTC | CATSDPTGSGRWNEQFF | TRBJ2-1 | many | TRBV24-1 | TRBD2
TGTGCCAGTAGTGCCAGGGAAAGCAATCAGCCCCAGCATTTT | CASSARESNQPQHF | TRBJ1-5 | few | TRBV19 | .
TGTGCCAGCTCACCTCCAACGGCCACTGAAGCTTTCTTT | CASSPPTATEAFF | TRBJ1-1 | . | TRBV18 | .
TGTGCCAGCAGCCTGGGACAGGTGGCAGATACGCAGTATTTT | CASSLGQVADTQYF | TRBJ2-3 | many | TRBV12-3/TRBV12-4 | TRBD1